These 29 T cell receptor beta chains were sequenced from one sample in a study of CD8 T cells in ankylosing spondylitis. Findings of the study overall: Roughly 8 highly homologous variants formed a TCR beta motif that appeared characteristic of ankylosing spondylitis blood.

From the 5' RACE reads, TCRdb called clonotypes with MiXCR, one entry per CDR3 protein. The sample contains 400,000 to 450,000 distinct CDR3 sequences, about 15% of which appear only once. Which antigens these TCRs recognize remains unknown. What was sequenced was blood, either unsorted or a sorted T cell fraction (not recorded which). Receptors originate from a male donor with ankylosing spondylitis.

This chain joins TRBV20-1 and TRBJ2-7; possibly TRBD2 for D (5 bases). V dropped 5 bases and J dropped 3 bases, with 11 bases sitting between them. The CDR3 consists of 12 residues. CDR1 DFQATT and CDR2 SNEGSKA come from the germline V gene (reference sequence). CDR3 in amino acids: CSAYGGNYEQYF. The CDR3 DNA reads TGCAGTGCTTACGGAGGCAACTACGAGCAGTACTTC.

This clonotype was picked up many times. The genes are TRBV5-1 and TRBJ2-3; 8 nucleotides line up with TRBD2. The germline V gene has CDR1 SGHRS and CDR2 YFSETQ. The ends lost 4 bases at V and 2 bases at J; junction bases unmatched: 9. This CDR3 has 16 amino acids. The CDR3: CASSHTSGENTDTQYF. For the CDR3, the DNA is TGCGCCAGCAGCCATACTAGCGGAGAAAACACAGATACGCAGTATTTT.

This clonotype has just a few counts. This chain uses TRBV20-1 with TRBJ2-7, with 8 bases identical to TRBD2. The CDR3 runs 16 residues. The germline V gene has CDR1 DFQATT and CDR2 SNEGSKA (reference sequence). Trimming cost V 0 bases and J 2 bases; bases outside gene matches: 9. The CDR3 coding sequence is TGCAGTGCTAGAGATCCGGGGGCGGGAGGAACCTACGAGCAGTACTTC. This encodes CSARDPGAGGTYEQYF.

The chain links TRBV28 to TRBJ2-5, with a tentative D call TRBD1 (5 bases). Per the germline V gene, CDR1 is MDHEN and CDR2 is SYDVKM. The length of the CDR3 is 15 residues. V lost 3 bases and J 5 bases, leaving 16 bases between the germline ends. CDR3 nucleotide sequence: TGTGCCAGCAGTTTCGGACCAGACAAGGGGGAGACCCAGTACTTC. Its protein is CASSFGPDKGETQYF.

This clonotype has just a few counts. The V and J genes are TRBV29-1 and TRBJ2-1; TRBD2 might be the D (8 bases). Germline V CDR1 and CDR2: SQVTM, ANQGSEA. The CDR3 spans 13 residues. The germline V and J ends were trimmed by 6 bases and 9 bases, with 18 bases remaining between them. The CDR3 spells CSVRTSRGIEQFF. CDR3 coding DNA: TGCAGCGTAAGGACTAGCAGGGGGATTGAGCAGTTCTTC.

The V and J genes are TRBV5-1 and TRBJ1-5; possibly TRBD1 for D (6 bases). The CDR3 loop spans 14 amino acids. Germline-derived CDR1 and CDR2 are SGHRS and YFSETQ. Trimming took 4 bases from V and 4 from J, leaving 12 bases between them. CDR3: CASSPEGGNQPQHF. The CDR3 DNA is TGCGCCAGCAGCCCGGAGGGGGGGAATCAGCCCCAGCATTTT.

V usage is TRBV5-1 and J usage is TRBJ2-3; TRBD2 aligns across 8 bases. Per the germline V gene, CDR1 is SGHRS and CDR2 is YFSETQ. This CDR3 has 15 residues. The V gene end was trimmed by 4 bases and the J gene end by 1 base; junction bases not matched to a gene: 5. Written as DNA, the CDR3 is TGCGCCAGCAGCACGGGGGGGGAGGGCACAGATACGCAGTATTTT. The encoded protein is CASSTGGEGTDTQYF. Full variable domain (outside the CDR3, taken from reference TRBV5-1 and TRBJ2-3): KAGVTQTPRYLIKTRGQQVTLSCSPISGHRSVSWYQQTPGQGLQFLFEYFSETQRNKGNFPGRFSGRQFSNSRSEMNVSTLELGDSALYLCASSTGGEGTDTQYFGPGTRLTVL.

The V gene is TRBV20-1, the J gene TRBJ1-4; 7 bases line up with TRBD1. Looked up from germline, CDR1 is DFQATT and CDR2 is SNEGSKA (reference sequence). V lost 5 bases, J lost 2 bases, and 2 bases stayed unmatched. The CDR3 runs to 13 residues. CDR3 in DNA: TGCAGTGCTGAGGGGGCGACTAATGAAAAACTGTTTTTT. It codes for CSAEGATNEKLFF.

This clonotype has a count of ten or more. The chain carries TRBV10-3 and TRBJ2-1; 10 bases match TRBD2. The CDR3 contains 14 residues. Germline V gives CDR1 ENHRY, CDR2 SYGVKD. V was clipped by 2 bases and J by 6 bases; unmatched bases: 1. The CDR3 nucleotides read TGTGCCATCAGTGAGGGACTAGCGGTCAATGAGCAGTTCTTC. This encodes CAISEGLAVNEQFF.

V usage is TRBV20-1 and J usage is TRBJ2-3; 12 positions agree with TRBD2. The CDR3 consists of 15 residues. CDR1 is DFQATT and CDR2 is SNEGSKA in the germline V gene (reference sequence). With 5 bases clipped from V and 3 bases from J, the junction kept 6 bases outside the gene matches. The CDR3 coding sequence is TGCAGTGCTCTTCTAGCGGGGGGGAGGACAGATACGCAGTATTTT. Its protein product is CSALLAGGRTDTQYF.

This clonotype was picked up a small number of times. V and J are TRBV6-1 and TRBJ1-2; TRBD1 aligns across 10 bases. The CDR3 totals 15 residues. V was clipped by 6 bases and J by 4 bases; unmatched bases: 8. CDR1 MNHNS and CDR2 SASEGT come from the germline V gene. The CDR3 nucleotides read TGTGCCAGCAGAGCCGGGACAGGGGAAGGCTATGGCTACACCTTC. Its protein product is CASRAGTGEGYGYTF.

V and J are TRBV7-2 and TRBJ2-5; perhaps TRBD2 as D (6 bases). This CDR3 contains 14 residues. V lost 0 bases to trimming and J lost 7 bases, with 12 bases between them. From germline, CDR1 is SGHTA and CDR2 FQGNSA. CDR3 in amino acids: CASSLAVEGGTQYF. The CDR3 nucleotides read TGTGCCAGCAGCTTAGCGGTGGAGGGCGGGACCCAGTACTTC.

The chain is built from TRBV7-2 and TRBJ2-1, with 8 bases lining up with TRBD2. Germline CDR1 SGHTA, CDR2 FQGNSA. With 1 base clipped from V and 5 bases from J, the junction kept 4 bases outside the gene matches. CDR3 length equals 15 residues. The CDR3 loop reads CASSLVFGRDNEQFF. The DNA for the CDR3 is TGTGCCAGCAGCTTAGTGTTCGGGAGGGACAATGAGCAGTTCTTC.

The rearrangement joins TRBV2 to TRBJ2-5; 9 nucleotides line up with TRBD1. J was trimmed by 3 bases and V by 5 bases; bases with no gene match: 1. The CDR3 consists of 13 residues. CDR1 SNHLY and CDR2 FYNNEI come from the germline V gene. CDR3: CASSRQGEETQYF. In DNA, the CDR3 is TGTGCCAGCAGTAGACAGGGGGAAGAGACCCAGTACTTC.

This clonotype has a handful of counts. The V and J genes are TRBV7-2 and TRBJ2-7, with D maybe TRBD1 (6 bases). This CDR3 spans 15 amino acids. Germline values: CDR1 SGHTA, CDR2 FQGNSA. Trimming shortened V by 6 bases and J by 2 bases, and 17 bases separated the two germline ends. The CDR3 here is CASRPGQNPTYEQYF. The CDR3 coding sequence is TGTGCCAGCAGACCAGGACAGAACCCGACCTACGAGCAGTACTTC.

The rearrangement uses TRBV3-1 and TRBJ2-5; D remains ambiguous. Trimming left V 0 bases short and J 7 bases short, with 12 bases between. Germline V gene data show CDR1 as LGHDT and CDR2 as YNNKEL (reference sequence). The length of the CDR3 is 14 residues. The CDR3 DNA reads TGTGCCAGCAGCCAAGACTCGGCTACCTTGACCCAGTACTTC. This codes for CASSQDSATLTQYF.

V usage is TRBV4-1 and J usage is TRBJ2-7; 7 bases align to TRBD1. Germline assignment: CDR1 MGHRA and CDR2 YSYEKL. This CDR3 is built from 16 residues. The V segment lost 4 bases and the J segment 2 bases; nucleotides outside the gene matches: 11. In nucleotides, the CDR3 is TGCGCCAGCAGCCCCGAGACTCGACAGGGTGCCTACGAGCAGTACTTC. As protein: CASSPETRQGAYEQYF.

This clonotype was found many times. V and J are TRBV12-3 or TRBV12-4 and TRBJ1-3, with TRBD1 matching 9 bases. This CDR3 is built from 16 residues. After removal of 8 bases from V and 2 bases from J, the junction contained 10 bases not matched to a gene. The CDR3 reads CASDRDRVSPGNTIYF. The CDR3 nucleotides are TGTGCCAGCGACCGGGACAGGGTGTCTCCTGGAAACACCATATATTTT.

This sequence joins TRBV10-3 and TRBJ1-1; D not certain. The germline V gene has CDR1 ENHRY and CDR2 SYGVKD. V was clipped by 4 bases and J by 4 bases, with 7 bases between them. CDR3 length: 12 amino acids. In DNA, the CDR3 is TGTGCCATCAGTGGGGGAGGCACTGAAGCTTTCTTT. Amino acids: CAISGGGTEAFF.

This clonotype was seen ten or more times. The V gene is TRBV18, the J gene TRBJ2-1; 7 positions agree with TRBD2. J gave up 9 bases and V 8 bases, and 16 bases lay outside the gene matches. Per germline, CDR1 KGHSH and CDR2 LQKENI. CDR3 length: 15 amino acids. Here the CDR3 DNA reads TGTGCCAGCCTCCAGGGTGCGGGAGATATCGGTGAGCAGTTCTTC. Residues: CASLQGAGDIGEQFF.

Only a few counts were recorded for this clonotype. This chain connects TRBV20-1 to TRBJ2-2; the D gene is possibly TRBD2 (6 bases). Germline CDR1 is DFQATT and CDR2 is SNEGSKA (reference sequence). CDR3 length equals 15 residues. V was trimmed by 4 bases and J by 1 base, leaving 13 bases between them. This CDR3 is CSATLAEENTGELFF. In nucleotides, the CDR3 is TGCAGTGCTACCTTAGCGGAGGAGAACACCGGGGAGCTGTTTTTT.

Written as DNA, the CDR3 is TGTGCCAGCAGCGTAGAGTGGAATGGAAACACCATATATTTT. Translation gives CASSVEWNGNTIYF. The J gene is TRBJ1-3, the V gene TRBV9; D gene uncertain. Germline V gene lookup returns CDR1 SGDLS and CDR2 YYNGEE. The CDR3 sequence is 14 residues long. V was pared by 0 bases and J by 3 bases, with 7 bases between.

V and J are TRBV24-1 and TRBJ2-2; D is undetermined. Germline values: CDR1 KGHDR, CDR2 SFDVKD. Deletions cut 2 bases from V and 5 bases from J, with 14 bases between. The CDR3 has 16 amino acids. For the CDR3, the DNA is TGTGCCACCAGTGATTGGGCAAGGGCACCGACCGGGGAGCTGTTTTTT. Translated: CATSDWARAPTGELFF.

The J gene is TRBJ2-5, the V gene TRBV4-2, with 11 bases aligning to TRBD2. J was trimmed by 5 bases and V by 1 base; bases with no gene match: 3. This CDR3 spans 15 amino acids. CDR1 LGHNA and CDR2 YNFKEQ come from the germline V gene. The DNA of the CDR3 is TGTGCCAGCAGCCAAGGACTAGCGGGAAGCGAGACCCAGTACTTC. Translating gives CASSQGLAGSETQYF.

This clonotype turned up a few times. The chain recombines TRBV6-1 with TRBJ2-7, with D perhaps TRBD2 (7 bases). The CDR3 has 15 amino acids. Trimming took 6 bases from V and 7 from J, leaving 22 bases between them. The germline CDR1 and CDR2 sequences are MNHNS and SASEGT. CDR3 residues: CASRQRGRGPREQYF. The DNA of the CDR3 is TGTGCCAGCAGGCAACGAGGGCGGGGGCCTAGGGAGCAGTACTTC.

This clonotype was seen a handful of times. This chain connects TRBV20-1 to TRBJ2-2; D is possibly TRBD1 (6 bases). V shed 4 bases and J shed 1 base, with 10 bases lying between them. The CDR3 runs 14 residues. CDR1 DFQATT and CDR2 SNEGSKA come from the germline V gene (reference sequence). CDR3 residues: CSAILDRNTGELFF. The CDR3 nucleotides read TGCAGTGCTATTTTGGACAGGAACACCGGGGAGCTGTTTTTT.

The rearrangement links TRBV6-1 to TRBJ2-7, with D uncertain. The CDR3 runs 13 residues. Germline CDR1 MNHNS, CDR2 SASEGT. V lost 0 bases and J lost 4, with 7 bases in between. CDR3 residues: CASSEARAYEQYF. The CDR3 DNA reads as TGTGCCAGCAGTGAAGCACGAGCATACGAGCAGTACTTC.

There are many counts of this clonotype. V gene TRBV28 combines with J gene TRBJ2-7; tentative D call: TRBD1 (6 bases). Germline V CDR1 and CDR2: MDHEN, SYDVKM. The CDR3 runs 15 residues. V was cut by 3 bases and J by 5 bases, with 17 bases left in between. CDR3 DNA sequence: TGTGCCAGCAGTTTTTCTTCAGGGGCAGGGAACGAGCAGTACTTC. Residues: CASSFSSGAGNEQYF.

This clonotype occurred many times. The rearrangement uses TRBV12-3 or TRBV12-4 and TRBJ1-1; no clear D gene. The CDR3 extends over 13 amino acids. V was pared by 4 bases and J by 7 bases, with 13 bases between. In DNA, the CDR3 is TGTGCCAGCAGTTCCTCCCAGATTGGTGAAGCTTTCTTT. The encoded protein is CASSSSQIGEAFF.